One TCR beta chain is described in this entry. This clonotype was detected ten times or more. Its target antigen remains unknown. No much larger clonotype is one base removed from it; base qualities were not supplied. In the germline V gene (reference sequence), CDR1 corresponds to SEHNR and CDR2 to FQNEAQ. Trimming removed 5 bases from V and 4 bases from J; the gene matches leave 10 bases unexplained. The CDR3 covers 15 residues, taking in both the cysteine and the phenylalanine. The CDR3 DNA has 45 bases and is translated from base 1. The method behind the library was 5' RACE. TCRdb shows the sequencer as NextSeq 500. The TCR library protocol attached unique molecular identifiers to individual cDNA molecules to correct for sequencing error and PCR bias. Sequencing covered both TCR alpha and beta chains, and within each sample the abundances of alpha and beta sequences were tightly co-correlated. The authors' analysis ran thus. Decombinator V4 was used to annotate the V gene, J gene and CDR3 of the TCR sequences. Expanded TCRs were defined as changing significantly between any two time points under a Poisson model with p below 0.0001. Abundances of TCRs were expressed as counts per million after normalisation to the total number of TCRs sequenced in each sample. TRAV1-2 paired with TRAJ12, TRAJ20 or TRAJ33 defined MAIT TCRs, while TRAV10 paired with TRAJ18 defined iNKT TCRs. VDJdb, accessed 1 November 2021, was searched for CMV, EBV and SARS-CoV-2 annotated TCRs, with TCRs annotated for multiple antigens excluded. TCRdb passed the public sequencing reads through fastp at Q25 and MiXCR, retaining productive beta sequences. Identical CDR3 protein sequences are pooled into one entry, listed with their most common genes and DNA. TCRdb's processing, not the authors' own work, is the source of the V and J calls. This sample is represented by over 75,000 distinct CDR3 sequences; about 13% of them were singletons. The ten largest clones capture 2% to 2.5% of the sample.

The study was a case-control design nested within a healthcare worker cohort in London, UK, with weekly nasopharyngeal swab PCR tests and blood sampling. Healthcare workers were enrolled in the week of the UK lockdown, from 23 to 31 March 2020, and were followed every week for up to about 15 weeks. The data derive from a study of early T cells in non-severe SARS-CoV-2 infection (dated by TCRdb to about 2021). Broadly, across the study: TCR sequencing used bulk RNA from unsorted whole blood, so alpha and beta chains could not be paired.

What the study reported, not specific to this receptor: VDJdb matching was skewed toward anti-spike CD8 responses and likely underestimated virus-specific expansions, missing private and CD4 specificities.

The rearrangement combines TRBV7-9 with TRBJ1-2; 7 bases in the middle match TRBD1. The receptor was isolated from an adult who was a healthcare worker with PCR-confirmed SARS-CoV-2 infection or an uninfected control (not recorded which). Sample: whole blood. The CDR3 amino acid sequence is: CASSRTGGESYGYTF. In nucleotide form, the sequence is TGTGCCAGCAGCCGGACAGGAGGGGAATCCTATGGCTACACCTTC.